The entry that follows covers one T cell receptor (beta chain) sequence. The sample originates from a study of blood T cell repertoires in COVID-19. The data were produced by immunoSEQ multiplex PCR, yet TCRdb's version contains in-frame clones alone and is incomplete. Here the sample spans about 240,000 clones, about 80% being singletons. Trimming took 4 bases from V and 2 from J, leaving 19 bases between them. The germline V gene encodes CDR1 SGHDT and CDR2 YYEEEE. The CDR3 runs to 17 residues. The rearrangement joins TRBV5-6 to TRBJ1-3; a weak D match, TRBD1 (6 bases). Sequencing was done on a sample of peripheral blood. The receptor was derived from a woman over 75 with acute or convalescent COVID-19. The CDR3 loop reads CASSQNNRAWAGNTIYF. The CDR3 DNA follows: TGTGCCAGCAGCCAAAACAACAGGGCCTGGGCTGGAAACACCATATATTTT.